Listed below are T cell receptor beta chains from one sample, sequenced in a study of vaccination effects on CD4 cells after COVID-19. Their target antigens are unknown. Repertoires were generated with immunoSEQ multiplex PCR, while TCRdb's copy carries only in-frame clones and drops some. The sample includes around 66,000 clones, roughly 80% of them seen just once. The sequencing used CD4+ T cells from PBMCs cultured with HCoV-OC43 spike peptides, collected before COVID-19 vaccination. Receptor source: a human donor who received a COVID-19 vaccine. Each CDR3 is given with its conserved first and last residue. D genes are given only for firm matches. Clone size is not always given. Where it is, it says once, few, many or a class for expanded clones.

D gene: NA
V gene: TRBV10-3
J gene: TRBJ2-3
clone size: NA
CDR3 protein: CAISLTGGTDTQYF
CDR3 DNA: TGTGCCATCAGTTTGACAGGAGGCACAGATACGCAGTATTTT

D gene: NA
V gene: TRBV18
J gene: TRBJ2-5
clone size: NA
CDR3 protein: CASSFDHQETQYF
CDR3 DNA: TGTGCCAGCTCATTCGACCACCAAGAGACCCAGTACTTC

D gene: TRBD1
V gene: TRBV4-1
J gene: TRBJ2-1
clone size: NA
CDR3 protein: CASSQGQGYNEQFF
CDR3 DNA: TGCGCCAGCAGCCAAGGACAGGGCTACAATGAGCAGTTCTTC

D gene: TRBD1
V gene: TRBV6-2/TRBV6-3
J gene: TRBJ1-5
clone size: NA
CDR3 protein: CASSYSRGQSKDQPQHF
CDR3 DNA: TGTGCCAGCAGTTACTCGAGGGGGCAGAGTAAGGATCAGCCCCAGCATTTT

D gene: NA
V gene: TRBV4-2
J gene: TRBJ2-1
clone size: few
CDR3 protein: CASSQDEWGTYNEQFF
CDR3 DNA: TGTGCCAGCAGCCAAGATGAGTGGGGCACCTACAATGAGCAGTTCTTC

D gene: NA
V gene: TRBV9
J gene: TRBJ2-2
clone size: few
CDR3 protein: CASNSGGLNTGELFF
CDR3 DNA: TGTGCCAGCAACTCGGGGGGCCTGAACACCGGGGAGCTGTTTTTT

D gene: NA
V gene: TRBV6-1
J gene: TRBJ1-5
clone size: few
CDR3 protein: CASSEVGNQPQHF
CDR3 DNA: TGTGCCAGCAGTGAAGTAGGTAACCAGCCCCAGCATTTT

D gene: TRBD1
V gene: TRBV3-1/TRBV3-2
J gene: TRBJ1-2
clone size: once
CDR3 protein: CASSLTGENGYTF
CDR3 DNA: TGTGCCAGCAGTCTGACAGGGGAAAATGGCTACACCTTC

D gene: NA
V gene: TRBV5-6
J gene: TRBJ1-1
clone size: NA
CDR3 protein: CASSLSWGYDEAFF
CDR3 DNA: TGTGCCAGCAGCTTGTCATGGGGTTACGATGAAGCTTTCTTT

D gene: TRBD1
V gene: TRBV28
J gene: TRBJ1-4
clone size: NA
CDR3 protein: CASSRGTGPTNEKLFF
CDR3 DNA: TGTGCCAGCAGTCGAGGGACAGGGCCTACTAATGAAAAACTGTTTTTT

D gene: TRBD2
V gene: TRBV6-2/TRBV6-3
J gene: TRBJ2-5
clone size: NA
CDR3 protein: CASSDSGGGPGETQYF
CDR3 DNA: TGTGCCAGCAGTGACAGCGGGGGCGGCCCGGGAGAGACCCAGTACTTC

D gene: NA
V gene: TRBV6-2/TRBV6-3
J gene: TRBJ1-1
clone size: NA
CDR3 protein: CASSGGGANGHEAFF
CDR3 DNA: TGTGCCAGCAGCGGTGGTGGGGCCAACGGGCATGAAGCTTTCTTT

D gene: NA
V gene: TRBV12-3/TRBV12-4
J gene: TRBJ1-2
clone size: NA
CDR3 protein: CASSLDGRYGYTF
CDR3 DNA: TGTGCCAGCAGTTTGGACGGGCGATACGGCTACACCTTC

D gene: NA
V gene: TRBV6-5
J gene: TRBJ1-5
clone size: NA
CDR3 protein: CASSMGGGGQPQHF
CDR3 DNA: TGTGCCAGCAGTATGGGGGGGGGAGGCCAGCCCCAGCATTTT

D gene: TRBD1
V gene: TRBV2
J gene: TRBJ1-5
clone size: NA
CDR3 protein: CASSDAGTGFQPQHF
CDR3 DNA: TGTGCCAGCAGTGACGCGGGGACAGGGTTTCAGCCCCAGCATTTT

D gene: NA
V gene: TRBV4-1
J gene: TRBJ1-2
clone size: many
CDR3 protein: CASRLPGTGTNYGYTF
CDR3 DNA: TGCGCCAGCAGACTCCCCGGGACCGGGACTAACTATGGCTACACCTTC

D gene: NA
V gene: TRBV12-3/TRBV12-4
J gene: TRBJ1-2
clone size: NA
CDR3 protein: CASSLKPNYGYTF
CDR3 DNA: TGTGCCAGCAGTTTAAAACCTAACTATGGCTACACCTTC

D gene: NA
V gene: TRBV5-4
J gene: TRBJ1-2
clone size: NA
CDR3 protein: CASSLAARNYGYTF
CDR3 DNA: TGTGCCAGCAGCTTGGCTGCAAGGAACTATGGCTACACCTTC

D gene: TRBD1
V gene: TRBV6-5
J gene: TRBJ1-1
clone size: NA
CDR3 protein: CASYLFGTGKNEAFF
CDR3 DNA: TGTGCCAGCTACCTTTTTGGGACAGGGAAAAATGAAGCTTTCTTT

D gene: TRBD2
V gene: TRBV4-2
J gene: TRBJ2-1
clone size: once
CDR3 protein: CASSPSGGIYNEQFF
CDR3 DNA: TGTGCCAGCAGCCCTAGCGGGGGGATCTACAATGAGCAGTTCTTC

D gene: NA
V gene: TRBV5-6
J gene: TRBJ1-3
clone size: NA
CDR3 protein: CASSFSGNTIYF
CDR3 DNA: TGTGCCAGCAGCTTTTCTGGAAACACCATATATTTT

D gene: NA
V gene: TRBV24-1
J gene: TRBJ2-1
clone size: NA
CDR3 protein: CATSDFGGGASSYNEQFF
CDR3 DNA: TGTGCCACCAGTGATTTCGGGGGTGGAGCGAGCTCCTACAATGAGCAGTTCTTC